This entry lists 22 T cell receptor beta chains sequenced from one sample in a study of blood T cell repertoires in COVID-19 (dated by TCRdb to about 2020). Libraries were prepared through the immunoSEQ multiplex PCR assay. TCRdb provides this immuneACCESS table in a form limited to in-frame rearrangements. Some clones are lacking; in checked studies, under half of them reflect an unresolved V gene, and why the rest are absent is not known. Across this sample there are around 340,000 clones, with 65% to 90% seen only once. The ten largest clones capture just over 7% of the sample. Sequencing was done on a sample of peripheral blood. The receptors were gathered from a woman aged 60-70 years with COVID-19, enrolled during active disease.

This chain links TRBV20-1 with TRBJ2-5; D is unclear. The CDR3 spans 11 residues. Trimming removed 3 bases from V and 5 bases from J, with 7 bases in between. The germline CDR1 and CDR2 sequences are DFQATT and SNEGSKA (reference sequence). CDR3 DNA: TGCAGTGCTAGGTTTATGGAGACCCAGTACTTC. This codes for CSARFMETQYF.

This clone appeared a single time. This chain uses TRBV14 with TRBJ2-3, with TRBD2 matching 9 bases. The V gene end was trimmed by 4 bases and the J gene end by 1 base; junction bases not matched to a gene: 6. The CDR3 is 16 amino acids. The V gene's germline CDR1 is SGHDN and CDR2 FVKESK. The CDR3 protein is CASSPYLAGRTDTQYF. Written as DNA, the CDR3 is TGTGCCAGCAGCCCGTACCTAGCGGGGCGCACAGATACGCAGTATTTT. Based on the CDR3 plus reference TRBV14 and TRBJ2-3, the full variable domain is EAGVTQFPSHSVIEKGQTVTLRCDPISGHDNLYWYRRVMGKEIKFLLHFVKESKQDESGMPNNRFLAERTGGTYSTLKVQPAELEDSGVYFCASSPYLAGRTDTQYFGPGTRLTVL.

V gene TRBV10-3 combines with J gene TRBJ1-2; TRBD1 agrees at 7 bases. Germline V gene sequence: CDR1 ENHRY, CDR2 SYGVKD. This CDR3 contains 12 residues. V was pared by 6 bases and J by 7 bases, with 5 bases of the junction left unmatched. CDR3 protein: CAISSDRVGYTF. Here the CDR3 DNA reads TGTGCCATCAGCTCAGACAGGGTTGGCTACACCTTC.

The CDR3 loop reads CASSARAGGSTDTQYF. CDR3 sequence (DNA): TGTGCCAGCAGCGCCCGGGCGGGGGGGAGCACAGATACGCAGTATTTT. The V gene is TRBV7-9, the J gene TRBJ2-3, with 9 bases matching TRBD2. Trimming at V came to 5 bases and at J to 0 bases, leaving 6 bases not matched to a gene. This CDR3 has 16 amino acids. Germline-derived CDR1 and CDR2 are SEHNR and FQNEAQ (reference sequence).

This clone was recorded only once. In DNA, the CDR3 is TGTGCCAGCAGCTTATCCCCCTACTCCGGCTATGGCTACACCTTC. Translating it yields CASSLSPYSGYGYTF. J is TRBJ1-2 and V is TRBV13; D remains unclear. The CDR3 runs 15 residues. Between the trimmed V and J ends, which lost 2 bases and 4 bases, there was a span of 14 bases. Germline CDR1 is PRHDT and CDR2 is FYEKMQ (reference sequence). The full variable domain, its missing parts supplied by reference TRBV13 and TRBJ1-2, is AAGVIQSPRHLIKEKRETATLKCYPIPRHDTVYWYQQGPGQDPQFLISFYEKMQSDKGSIPDRFSAQQFSDYHSELNMSSLELGDSALYFCASSLSPYSGYGYTFGSGTRLTVV.

The J gene is TRBJ2-7, the V gene TRBV11-3; 9 nucleotides agree with TRBD2. This CDR3 contains 17 residues. CDR1 and CDR2 (germline): SGHNT, YENEEA. After removal of 2 bases from V and 4 bases from J, the junction contained 12 bases not matched to a gene. The CDR3 nucleotides are TGTGCCAGCAGCTTATCTGGGATAGCGGGAGAACCTTACGAGCAGTACTTC. It yields the protein CASSLSGIAGEPYEQYF.

The rearrangement joins TRBV11-2 to TRBJ1-2, with D possibly TRBD1 on 5 matching bases. Germline V gene sequence: CDR1 SGHAT, CDR2 FQNNGV. This CDR3 region has 14 residues. The germline V and J ends were trimmed by 1 base and 6 bases, with 12 bases remaining between them. CDR3 sequence reads: CASSLVDRSHGYTF. The CDR3 DNA is TGTGCCAGCAGCTTAGTAGACAGATCGCATGGCTACACCTTC.

V gene TRBV7-2 combines with J gene TRBJ1-2; perhaps TRBD1 as D (6 bases). CDR3 length: 15 amino acids. V gave up 3 bases and J gave up 4 bases, with 15 bases separating them. The germline gives CDR1 SGHTA, CDR2 FQGNSA. CDR3 bases: TGTGCCAGCAGCTTGGGGGTGGCAGGGGCCTATGGCTACACCTTC. This gives the protein CASSLGVAGAYGYTF.

The rearrangement joins TRBV10-3 to TRBJ2-2; D perhaps matches TRBD1 (5 bases). This CDR3 region has 11 residues. Germline V gene data show CDR1 as ENHRY and CDR2 as SYGVKD. Trimming took 10 bases from V and 7 from J, leaving 10 bases between them. The CDR3 DNA follows: TGTGCCACCAGGGCGGTCGGGGAGCTGTTTTTT. Translation gives CATRAVGELFF.

The CDR3 DNA follows: TGTGCCAGCAGTGAAAGTACGGGGGGCCTCGATACGCAGTATTTT. It specifies CASSESTGGLDTQYF. The gene calls are TRBV2 and TRBJ2-3; D is possibly TRBD2 (7 bases). The germline CDR1 and CDR2 sequences are SNHLY and FYNNEI. Trimming stripped 2 bases from V and 6 bases from J, with 15 bases between. This CDR3 is 15 amino acids long.

This clone was recorded once. The chain carries TRBV11-2 and TRBJ1-6, with TRBD1 as a possible D gene (6 bases). The V end lost 0 bases, the J end lost 10 bases, and 13 bases lay between the germline ends. The CDR3 runs 15 residues. CDR1 SGHAT and CDR2 FQNNGV come from the germline V gene. CDR3: CASSLDSRGGSPLHF. The CDR3, as DNA: TGTGCCAGCAGCTTAGATTCCAGGGGTGGATCACCCCTCCACTTT.

This chain uses TRBV5-1 with TRBJ1-1; no firm D call. Per the germline V gene, CDR1 is SGHRS and CDR2 is YFSETQ. The V and J ends lost 4 bases and 1 base respectively, with 8 bases between them. This CDR3 comprises 13 residues. The CDR3 protein is CASSPEQNTEAFF. CDR3 in DNA: TGCGCCAGCAGCCCTGAACAGAACACTGAAGCTTTCTTT.

The rearrangement uses TRBV11-2 and TRBJ2-5; 8 nucleotides line up with TRBD2. With 2 bases clipped from V and 5 bases from J, the junction kept 10 bases outside the gene matches. Germline loops: CDR1 SGHAT, CDR2 FQNNGV. There are 16 residues in the CDR3. CDR3 coding DNA: TGTGCCAGCAGCTTACTTCGACGGGGGGGCCCGGAGACCCAGTACTTC. Protein sequence: CASSLLRRGGPETQYF.

This rearrangement joins TRBV7-2 to TRBJ2-7, with D possibly being TRBD2 (7 bases). Germline lookup yields CDR1 SGHTA and CDR2 FQGNSA. V lost 1 base, J lost 2 bases, and 12 bases lay in between. This CDR3 comprises 15 residues. The CDR3 sequence is CASSLGPGGTYEQYF. In nucleotides, the CDR3 is TGTGCCAGCAGCTTAGGTCCGGGGGGCACCTACGAGCAGTACTTC.

The chain recombines TRBV6-1 with TRBJ1-3; a weak D match, TRBD1 (6 bases). The length of the CDR3 is 18 residues. Germline V gives CDR1 MNHNS, CDR2 SASEGT. Trimming removed 3 bases from V and 3 bases from J, with 21 bases in between. This chain's CDR3 is CASSEVVSGVLLGNTIYF. CDR3 in DNA: TGTGCCAGCAGTGAGGTGGTATCAGGGGTTCTTCTTGGAAACACCATATATTTT.

The rearrangement joins TRBV9 to TRBJ1-1; possibly TRBD1 for D (5 bases). Germline assignment: CDR1 SGDLS and CDR2 YYNGEE. V lost 4 bases to trimming and J lost 1 base, with 8 bases between them. The CDR3 sequence is 13 residues long. This CDR3 reads CASSLGANTEAFF. In DNA, the CDR3 is TGTGCCAGCAGCCTTGGGGCGAACACTGAAGCTTTCTTT.

The V gene is TRBV7-2, the J gene TRBJ1-4, with D unclear. The germline gives CDR1 SGHTA, CDR2 FQGNSA. This CDR3 has 15 amino acids. Deletions cut 5 bases from V and 4 bases from J, with 14 bases between. The CDR3 loop reads CASSPRGQFNEKLFF. The DNA of the CDR3 is TGTGCCAGCAGCCCCCGAGGGCAGTTTAATGAAAAACTGTTTTTT.

The J gene is TRBJ2-2, the V gene TRBV9, with 7 bases aligning to TRBD2. Germline V CDR1 and CDR2: SGDLS, YYNGEE. The CDR3 is 16 amino acids. V lost 3 bases and J lost 4; bases outside the gene matches: 9. DNA of the CDR3: TGTGCCAGCAGCGGCCCAGCGGGACTTTCCACCGGGGAGCTGTTTTTT. Translated, it gives CASSGPAGLSTGELFF. Drawing the rest from reference TRBV9 and TRBJ2-2, the complete variable domain is DSGVTQTPKHLITATGQRVTLRCSPRSGDLSVYWYQQSLDQGLQFLIQYYNGEERAKGNILERFSAQQFPDLHSELNLSSLELGDSALYFCASSGPAGLSTGELFFGEGSRLTVL.

This chain uses TRBV6-5 with TRBJ1-2, with 7 bases fitting TRBD1. Trimming removed 6 bases from V and 6 bases from J; junction bases left unmatched: 7. Germline V CDR1 and CDR2: MNHEY, SVGAGI. The CDR3 extends over 13 amino acids. Here the CDR3 reads CASRRTGANGYTF. CDR3 DNA: TGTGCCAGCAGACGAACAGGGGCAAATGGCTACACCTTC.

The genes are TRBV12-3 or TRBV12-4 and TRBJ1-2, with TRBD1 matching 7 bases. This CDR3 is 13 amino acids long. Losses at the gene ends were 6 bases for V and 3 bases for J; bases not matched to a gene: 4. The CDR3: CASSNRGYYGYTF. CDR3 bases: TGTGCCAGCAGCAACAGGGGCTACTATGGCTACACCTTC.

The chain carries TRBV6-5 and TRBJ2-2, with a possible D match to TRBD2 (5 bases). V gave up 6 bases and J gave up 5 bases, with 13 bases separating them. From germline, CDR1 is MNHEY and CDR2 SVGAGI. This CDR3 region has 14 residues. CDR3 protein: CASSPREDTGELFF. In DNA form, the CDR3 reads TGTGCCAGCAGCCCCCGGGAAGATACCGGGGAGCTGTTTTTT.

J is TRBJ1-5 and V is TRBV13; D perhaps matches TRBD1 (5 bases). The V and J ends lost 5 bases and 5 bases respectively, with 13 bases between them. This CDR3 has 14 residues. The germline V gene has CDR1 PRHDT and CDR2 FYEKMQ (reference sequence). CDR3 residues: CASSVGTGDQPQHF. CDR3 DNA sequence: TGTGCCAGCAGCGTTGGGACGGGGGATCAGCCCCAGCATTTT.